This TCR beta chain was sequenced during a study of blood T cell repertoires in COVID-19. Study at large: The United States, Italy and Spain supplied acute and convalescent COVID-19 samples. PBMCs, B-cell-depleted T cells, or T cells were the source of the cDNA or gDNA that made up the material.

Produced via immunoSEQ multiplex PCR; TCRdb's table is partial and in-frame only. The repertoire holds about 240,000 clones, with roughly 86% as singletons. Germline-derived CDR1 and CDR2 are SEHNR and FQNEAQ (reference sequence). The CDR3 loop spans 14 amino acids. V lost 5 bases, J lost 4 bases, and 8 bases stayed unmatched. The sequence was obtained from a man older than 75 with acute or convalescent COVID-19. Sequencing input: peripheral blood. This rearrangement joins TRBV7-9 to TRBJ2-7; 7 bases agree with TRBD2. CDR3 loop: CASSLGGNSYEQYF. CDR3 bases: TGTGCCAGCAGCCTCGGGGGGAATTCTTACGAGCAGTACTTC.